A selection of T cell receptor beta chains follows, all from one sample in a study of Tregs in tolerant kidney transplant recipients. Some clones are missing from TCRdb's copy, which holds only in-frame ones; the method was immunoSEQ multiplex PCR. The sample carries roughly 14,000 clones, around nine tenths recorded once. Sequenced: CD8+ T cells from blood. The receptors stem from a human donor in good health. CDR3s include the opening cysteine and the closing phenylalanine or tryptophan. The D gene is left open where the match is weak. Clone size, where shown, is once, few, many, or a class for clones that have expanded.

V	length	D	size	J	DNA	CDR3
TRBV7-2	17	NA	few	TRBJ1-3	TGTGCCAGCAGCTTAGCTACAGGGACCCTCTCTGGAAACACCATATATTTT	CASSLATGTLSGNTIYF
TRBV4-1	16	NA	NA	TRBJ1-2	TGCGCCAGCAGCCAAGATATCGAGGGGAGGAACTATGGCTACACCTTC	CASSQDIEGRNYGYTF
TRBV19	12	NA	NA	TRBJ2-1	TGTGCCAGTCGGACATCGTACAATGAGCAGTTCTTC	CASRTSYNEQFF
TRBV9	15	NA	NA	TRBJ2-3	TGTGCCAGCAGCGTATATAGAGGGGGGGCAGATACGCAGTATTTT	CASSVYRGGADTQYF
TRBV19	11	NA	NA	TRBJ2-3	TGTGCCAGACGGAGAGGGAGTGGGCAGTATTTT	CARRRGSGQYF
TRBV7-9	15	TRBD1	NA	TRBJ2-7	TGTGCCAGCAGCTTATCAGGGACAGGGACGTACGAGCAGTACTTC	CASSLSGTGTYEQYF
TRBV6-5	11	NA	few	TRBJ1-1	TGTGCCAGCAGTTATCCCGGTGGAGCTTTCTTT	CASSYPGGAFF
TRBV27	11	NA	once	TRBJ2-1	TGTGCCAGCGGTGGAGGAAATGAGCAGTTCTTC	CASGGGNEQFF
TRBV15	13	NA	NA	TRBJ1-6	TGTGCCACCAGCAGAGGAGGGAATTCACCCCTCCACTTT	CATSRGGNSPLHF
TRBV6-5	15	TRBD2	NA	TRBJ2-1	TGTGCCAGCAGTTACTCCAGGACTAGCGGGGGCGGCTCTTTCTTC	CASSYSRTSGGGSFF
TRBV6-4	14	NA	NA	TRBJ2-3	TGTGCCAGCAGTGACGGGGGGGCTGGAGATACGCAGTATTTT	CASSDGGAGDTQYF
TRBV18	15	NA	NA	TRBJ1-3	TGTGCCAGCTCACCTGACAGGCTCTCTGGAAACACCATATATTTT	CASSPDRLSGNTIYF
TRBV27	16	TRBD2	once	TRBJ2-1	TGTGCCAGCAGTCTCAGGACTAGCGGGGTGAACAATGAGCAGTTCTTC	CASSLRTSGVNNEQFF
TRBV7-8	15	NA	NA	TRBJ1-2	TGTGCCAGCAGCTTAGGCAGGGATAACGGCTATGGCTACACCTTC	CASSLGRDNGYGYTF
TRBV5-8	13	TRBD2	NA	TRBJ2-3	TGTGCCAGAGGGACTAGCGGGGGGTATACGCAGTATTTT	CARGTSGGYTQYF
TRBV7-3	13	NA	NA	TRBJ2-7	TGTGCCAGCAGCCCGGACGGCGGCTACGAGCAGTACTTC	CASSPDGGYEQYF
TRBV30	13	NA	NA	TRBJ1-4	TGTGCCTGGAGTGACCAGATTAATGAAAAACTGTTTTTT	CAWSDQINEKLFF
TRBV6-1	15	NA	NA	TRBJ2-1	TGTGCCACCTCTCAAGGGCCTAGCTCCTACAATGAGCAGTTCTTC	CATSQGPSSYNEQFF
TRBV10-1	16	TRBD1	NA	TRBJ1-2	TGCGCCAGCAGTGAGTGGAAGAGGGGGCAGCAATATGGCTACACCTTC	CASSEWKRGQQYGYTF
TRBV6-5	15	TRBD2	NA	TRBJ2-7	TGTGCCAGCAGCCGACTAGCGGGAGGCTTTTACGAGCAGTACTTC	CASSRLAGGFYEQYF